This T cell receptor beta chain was recovered during a study of blood T cells in healthy people across ages. Germline V gene sequence: CDR1 SGHDT, CDR2 YYEEEE. V was cut by 5 bases and J by 4 bases, with 19 bases left in between. This CDR3 has 15 residues. This clonotype came up many times. Its antigen is not known. For the second PCR, which ran for about 7 to 11 cycles, a sample-barcoded 5' primer and a J-beta primer mix were used. TCRdb re-called the 5' RACE reads with MiXCR, one entry per CDR3 protein. This table has more than 800,000 distinct CDR3 sequences, around 26% appearing once. Study-level findings and limits: Naive CD4+ cells and diversity were both higher in long-lived donors than in aged donors. A roughly linear fall in TCR beta diversity per million T cells was seen with increasing age.

The receptor comes from a woman aged 80 or over in good health. The sequenced material came from blood. V is TRBV5-6 and J is TRBJ2-7, with D tentatively TRBD1 or TRBD2 (5 bases each). Written as DNA, the CDR3 is TGTGCCAGCAGTTACGTAGGAGCAGGGAGATACGAGCAGTACTTC. Amino acid sequence: CASSYVGAGRYEQYF.